A single TCR beta chain is shown here with its context. A minimum of 6 million PBMCs was isolated per sample. The data stem from a study of blood T cells in healthy people across ages. Then a second PCR, running roughly 7 to 11 cycles, was carried out with a sample-barcoded 5' primer and a J-beta primer mix. Carrying 12 random nucleotides, a template-switch adaptor labeled each individual cDNA molecule. TCRdb called the 5' RACE reads again in MiXCR, with one record for every CDR3 protein. The sample includes around 1,000,000 distinct CDR3 sequences, about 23% of them seen just once. This CDR3 contains 15 residues. The germline V and J ends were trimmed by 5 bases and 5 bases, with 18 bases remaining between them. Germline assignment: CDR1 MNHEY and CDR2 SMNVEV (reference sequence). These same records also appear under a second study, on T cells of mothers and their children. That paper notes: A slight, non-significant increase in overlap was found for related mother-child pairs relative to unrelated pairs. Evidence of persistent microchimeric T cell clones was absent.

The gene calls are TRBV27 and TRBJ1-2; possible D gene TRBD1, 5 bases. This TCR came from a girl aged 2 to 9 in good health. Sequenced: blood. CDR3 DNA: TGTGCCAGCAGTCTCGGGACCCTGGGCGGTTATGGCTACACCTTC. Its protein is CASSLGTLGGYGYTF.